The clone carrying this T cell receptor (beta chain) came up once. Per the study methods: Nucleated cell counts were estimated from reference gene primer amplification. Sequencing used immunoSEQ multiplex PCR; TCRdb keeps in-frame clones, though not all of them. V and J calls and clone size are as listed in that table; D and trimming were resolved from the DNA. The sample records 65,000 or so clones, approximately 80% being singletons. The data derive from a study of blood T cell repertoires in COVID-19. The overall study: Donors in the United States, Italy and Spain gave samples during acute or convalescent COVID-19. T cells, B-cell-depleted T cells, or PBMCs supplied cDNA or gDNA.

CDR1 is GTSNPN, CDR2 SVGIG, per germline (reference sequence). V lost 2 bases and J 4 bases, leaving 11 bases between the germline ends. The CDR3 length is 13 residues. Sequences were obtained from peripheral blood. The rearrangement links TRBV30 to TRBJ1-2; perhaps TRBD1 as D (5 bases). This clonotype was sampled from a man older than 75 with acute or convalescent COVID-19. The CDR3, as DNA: TGTGCCTGGAGTACTGGACACCCCTATGGCTACACCTTC. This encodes CAWSTGHPYGYTF.